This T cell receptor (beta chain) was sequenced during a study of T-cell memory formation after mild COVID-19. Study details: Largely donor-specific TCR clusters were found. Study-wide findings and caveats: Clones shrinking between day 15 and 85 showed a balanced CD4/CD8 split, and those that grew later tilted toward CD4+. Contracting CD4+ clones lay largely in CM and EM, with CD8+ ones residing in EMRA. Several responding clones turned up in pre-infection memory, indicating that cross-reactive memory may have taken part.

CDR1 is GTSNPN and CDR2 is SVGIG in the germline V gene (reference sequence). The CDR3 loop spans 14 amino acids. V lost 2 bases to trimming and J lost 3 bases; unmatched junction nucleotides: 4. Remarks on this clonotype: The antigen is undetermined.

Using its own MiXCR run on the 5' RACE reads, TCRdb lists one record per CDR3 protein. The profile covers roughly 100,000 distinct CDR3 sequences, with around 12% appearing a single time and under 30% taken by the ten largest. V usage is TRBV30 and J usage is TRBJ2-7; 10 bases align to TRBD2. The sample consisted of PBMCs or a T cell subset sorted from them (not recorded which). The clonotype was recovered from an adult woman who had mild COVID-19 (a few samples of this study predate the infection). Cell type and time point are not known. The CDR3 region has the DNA TGTGCCTGGAGTCATAGCGGGGGGATCTACGAGCAGTACTTC. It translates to CAWSHSGGIYEQYF.